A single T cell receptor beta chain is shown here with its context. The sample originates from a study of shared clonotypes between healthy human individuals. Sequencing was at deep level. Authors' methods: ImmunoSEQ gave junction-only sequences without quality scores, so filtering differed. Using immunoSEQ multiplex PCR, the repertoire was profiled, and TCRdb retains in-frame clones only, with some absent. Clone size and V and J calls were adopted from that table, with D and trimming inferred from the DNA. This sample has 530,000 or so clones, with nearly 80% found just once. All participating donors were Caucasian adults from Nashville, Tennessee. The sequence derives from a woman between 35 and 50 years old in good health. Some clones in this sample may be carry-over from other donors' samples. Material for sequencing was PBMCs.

The CDR3 DNA follows: TGTGCCAGCGAACGGGGACGGATCTCTGGAAACACCATATATTTT. It codes for CASERGRISGNTIYF. V and J are TRBV2 and TRBJ1-3; D perhaps matches TRBD1 (5 bases). This CDR3 comprises 15 residues. Germline CDR1 reads SNHLY; CDR2 reads FYNNEI. V was shortened by 8 bases and J by 0 bases, with 14 bases between the two germline ends.